Listed below are T cell receptor beta chains from one sample, sequenced in a study of blood T cell repertoires in COVID-19. The repertoire was sequenced with immunoSEQ multiplex PCR; TCRdb's copy has only in-frame clones and lacks some. The sample has approximately 160,000 clones; 80% are singletons. The specimen sequenced was PBMCs or T cells enriched from blood (not recorded which). Receptor source: a man in his forties who had recovered from COVID-19. CDR3s include the opening cysteine and the closing phenylalanine or tryptophan. Fields, in order: J gene, V gene, clone size, D gene, CDR3 protein, CDR3 DNA. D genes are given only for firm matches. Rows may omit the clone size; those that give it use once, few, many or a size class.

>TRBJ2-2|TRBV4-2|few|TRBD2
CASSQVPLAGGRAGELFF
TGTGCCAGCAGCCAAGTACCGTTAGCGGGGGGGCGCGCCGGGGAGCTGTTTTTT
>TRBJ2-5|TRBV9|NA|NA
CASSVLGSGETQYF
TGTGCCAGCAGCGTACTGGGTAGCGGAGAGACCCAGTACTTC
>TRBJ1-1|TRBV19|NA|TRBD1
CASSPWTGSRTEAFF
TGTGCCAGTAGTCCATGGACAGGGTCGCGCACTGAAGCTTTCTTT
>TRBJ2-3|TRBV2|NA|NA
CASSERLAAF
TGTGCCAGCAGTGAACGTCTAGCCGCGTTT
>TRBJ2-7|TRBV11-1|medium-sized|NA
CASSLTGPHEQYF
TGTGCCAGCAGTTTAACAGGACCCCACGAGCAGTACTTC
>TRBJ2-2|TRBV7-2|NA|NA
CASSFYSSRNTGELFF
TGTGCCAGCAGCTTTTACTCTAGCCGGAACACCGGGGAGCTGTTTTTT
>TRBJ1-1|TRBV15|few|NA
CATSRDDSPMNTEAFF
TGTGCCACCAGCAGAGATGACAGCCCCATGAACACTGAAGCTTTCTTT
>TRBJ1-4|TRBV18|NA|NA
CASSPPSNEKLFF
TGTGCCAGCTCACCACCATCGAATGAAAAACTGTTTTTT
>TRBJ2-5|TRBV19|NA|NA
CASSIGQGREETQYF
TGTGCCAGTAGTATAGGTCAGGGGCGAGAAGAGACCCAGTACTTC
>TRBJ1-6|TRBV3-1/TRBV3-2|NA|TRBD1
CASRRTGTGDSPLHF
TGTGCCAGCAGACGAACCGGGACAGGGGATTCACCCCTCCACTTT
>TRBJ2-3|TRBV9|NA|TRBD2
CASSVDGLAGGSFLGDTQYF
TGTGCCAGCAGCGTAGACGGACTAGCGGGGGGGTCCTTTTTGGGAGATACGCAGTATTTT
>TRBJ2-1|TRBV3-1/TRBV3-2|NA|TRBD2
CASSQGTSGGDEQFF
TGTGCCAGCAGCCAGGGGACTAGCGGGGGGGATGAGCAGTTCTTC
>TRBJ1-1|TRBV6-5|NA|NA
CASRRLAEAFF
TGTGCCAGCCGCCGCCTAGCCGAAGCTTTCTTT
>TRBJ1-1|TRBV13|NA|NA
CASSHATGGAEAFF
TGTGCCAGCAGCCACGCCACGGGAGGGGCTGAAGCTTTCTTT
>TRBJ2-3|TRBV6-5|few|NA
CASRGFRAGTDTQYF
TGTGCCAGCCGCGGATTCAGGGCGGGCACAGATACGCAGTATTTT
>TRBJ2-3|TRBV30|NA|NA
CALGLASSDTQYF
TGTGCTCTTGGATTAGCTTCCTCAGATACGCAGTATTTT
>TRBJ2-1|TRBV15|NA|TRBD1
CATRRDRGLSKEFF
TGTGCCACCAGGAGGGACAGGGGGCTATCAAAGGAGTTCTTC
>TRBJ1-1|TRBV19|NA|NA
CASSIGSGIEAFF
TGTGCCAGTAGTATAGGGTCGGGGATTGAAGCTTTCTTT
>TRBJ1-1|TRBV7-9|NA|NA
CASSLALREKAFF
TGTGCCAGCAGCTTAGCTTTGAGGGAGAAAGCTTTCTTT
>TRBJ1-1|TRBV19|NA|NA
CASSGQLNTEAFF
TGTGCCTCCTCAGGACAGCTGAACACTGAAGCTTTCTTT
>TRBJ1-1|TRBV30|NA|TRBD1
CAWSPGTGGVEAFF
TGTGCCTGGAGCCCAGGGACAGGGGGCGTTGAAGCTTTCTTT
>TRBJ1-1|TRBV12-5|NA|NA
CASGLVHDTEAFF
TGTGCTAGTGGTTTGGTACATGACACTGAAGCTTTCTTT
>TRBJ1-2|TRBV6-1|NA|TRBD1
CASSEVRTGGNGYTF
TGTGCCAGCAGTGAAGTGAGGACAGGGGGCAATGGCTACACCTTC
>TRBJ1-5|TRBV7-8|NA|TRBD1
CASSFGTGNDQPQHF
TGTGCCAGCAGCTTTGGGACAGGTAACGATCAGCCCCAGCATTTT
>TRBJ2-2|TRBV27|NA|NA
CASSNRVATGELFF
TGTGCCAGCAGCAACAGGGTTGCCACCGGGGAGCTGTTTTTT
>TRBJ2-7|TRBV30|NA|NA
CAWSSYSYEQYF
TGTGCCTGGAGTAGCTATTCCTACGAGCAGTACTTC
>TRBJ1-5|TRBV4-1|once|TRBD1
CASSQVTGMHLGTIGNQPQHF
TGCGCCAGCAGCCAAGTGACAGGGATGCATTTGGGGACAATCGGCAATCAGCCCCAGCATTTT
>TRBJ1-4|TRBV6-5|NA|NA
CASSYSRTATNEKLFF
TGTGCCAGCAGTTACTCGAGAACTGCAACTAATGAAAAACTGTTTTTT
>TRBJ1-2|TRBV5-4|NA|TRBD1
CASSLVGTGLSGYTF
TGTGCCAGCAGCTTGGTTGGGACAGGGCTAAGCGGCTACACCTTC
>TRBJ1-1|TRBV10-2|NA|TRBD1
CASRDFGQGYTEAFF
TGCGCCAGCAGGGATTTCGGACAGGGATACACTGAAGCTTTCTTT
>TRBJ1-2|TRBV7-2|NA|TRBD1
CASSAGQRPDYTF
TGTGCCAGCAGCGCGGGACAGAGGCCCGACTACACCTTC
>TRBJ2-2|TRBV5-6|many|TRBD1
CASSSLALRTGPTGELFF
TGTGCCAGCAGCTCGTTAGCCCTAAGGACAGGTCCAACCGGGGAGCTGTTTTTT
>TRBJ1-2|TRBV7-9|NA|TRBD1
CASSLLSGGRYGYTF
TGTGCCAGCAGCTTACTGTCAGGGGGAAGATATGGCTACACCTTC
>TRBJ2-2|TRBV9|NA|NA
CASSVVGDTGELFF
TGTGCCAGCAGCGTAGTAGGGGACACCGGGGAGCTGTTTTTT
>TRBJ2-2|TRBV6-5|many|TRBD1
CASSWTGDTGELFF
TGTGCCAGCAGTTGGACAGGGGATACCGGGGAGCTGTTTTTT
>TRBJ2-5|TRBV13|once|TRBD2
CASSSRPAGDYQETQYF
TGTGCCAGCAGCTCGAGGCCAGCGGGGGACTACCAAGAGACCCAGTACTTC
>TRBJ2-1|TRBV6-5|NA|TRBD2
CASSYRGLADEQFF
TGTGCCAGCAGTTACCGGGGACTAGCGGATGAGCAGTTCTTC
>TRBJ1-2|TRBV6-5|NA|NA
CASTSRDSGGYGYTF
TGTGCCAGCACCTCAAGAGACAGTGGCGGCTATGGCTACACCTTC
>TRBJ1-2|TRBV7-9|NA|TRBD1
CASLQGEYGYTF
TGTGCCAGCCTACAGGGGGAATATGGCTACACCTTC
>TRBJ2-7|TRBV5-1|NA|TRBD1
CASSLATGGVYEQYF
TGCGCCAGCAGCTTGGCTACAGGGGGAGTCTACGAGCAGTACTTC